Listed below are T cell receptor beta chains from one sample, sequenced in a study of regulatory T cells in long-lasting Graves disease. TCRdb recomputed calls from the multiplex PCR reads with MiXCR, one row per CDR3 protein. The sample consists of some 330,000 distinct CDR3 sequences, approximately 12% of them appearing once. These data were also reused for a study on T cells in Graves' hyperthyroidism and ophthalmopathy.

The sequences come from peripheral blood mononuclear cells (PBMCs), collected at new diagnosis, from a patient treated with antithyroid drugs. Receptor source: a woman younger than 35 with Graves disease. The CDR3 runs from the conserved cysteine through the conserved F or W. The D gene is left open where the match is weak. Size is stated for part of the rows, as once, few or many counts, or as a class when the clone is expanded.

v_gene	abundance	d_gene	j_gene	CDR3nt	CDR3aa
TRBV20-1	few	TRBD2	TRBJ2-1	TGCAGTGCTAGAGCCCGACTAGCGGGAGGGCGCTACAATGAGCAGTTCTTC	CSARARLAGGRYNEQFF
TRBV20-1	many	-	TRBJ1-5	TGCAGTGCTAGAGCGAAAGGCCCCATGGCCCAGCATTTT	CSARAKGPMAQHF
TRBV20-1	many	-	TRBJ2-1	TGCAGTGCTATGGCGGGGGCCGAAACAAATGAGCAGTTCTTC	CSAMAGAETNEQFF
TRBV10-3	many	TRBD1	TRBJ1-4	TGTGCCATTGGACAGGGGGCGACGGGGGAAAAACTGTTTTTT	CAIGQGATGEKLFF
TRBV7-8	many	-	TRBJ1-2	TGTGCCACTCAAAGTTCCAAAGACAGGATGAGTGGCTACACCTTC	CATQSSKDRMSGYTF
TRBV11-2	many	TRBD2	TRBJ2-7	TGTGCCAGCAGCGCAATTACTAGCGGGAGGGCCTACGAGCAGTACTTC	CASSAITSGRAYEQYF
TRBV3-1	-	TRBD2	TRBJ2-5	TGTGCCAGCAGCCAAGGGACCGGGGGAGGGGAGGAGACCCAGTACTTC	CASSQGTGGGEETQYF
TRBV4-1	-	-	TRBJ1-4	TGCGCCAGCAGCCAAGGGTTTTTTCAGCGGGTGTCTAATGAAAAACTGTTTTTT	CASSQGFFQRVSNEKLFF
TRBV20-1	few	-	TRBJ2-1	TGCAGTGCTGTCCCTCCATCAGGGTTTCGGCGCAATGAGCAGTTCTTC	CSAVPPSGFRRNEQFF
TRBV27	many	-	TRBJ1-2	TGTGCCAGCAGGCGGCAGGGAAGCTACACCTTC	CASRRQGSYTF
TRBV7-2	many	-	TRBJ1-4	TGTGCCAGCAGCTTTCTAGCTGGTGTTGATGAAAAACTGTTTTTT	CASSFLAGVDEKLFF
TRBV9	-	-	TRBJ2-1	TGTGCCAGCAGCGTCCTAGCATCGATCCATGAGCAGTTCTTC	CASSVLASIHEQFF
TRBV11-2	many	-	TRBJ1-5	TGTGCCAGCAGCCGGTGGGGTGGTAATCAGCCCCAGCATTTT	CASSRWGGNQPQHF
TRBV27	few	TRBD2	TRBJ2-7	TGTGCCAGCAGTTTGGTAGTCCGACTAGCGGGAGGCCCTACCTACGAGCAGTACTTC	CASSLVVRLAGGPTYEQYF
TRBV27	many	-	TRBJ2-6	TGTGCCAGCAGCCCAAGTCGTATGTCTGGGGCCAACGTCCTGACTTTC	CASSPSRMSGANVLTF
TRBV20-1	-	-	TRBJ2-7	TGCAGTGCTCCGGCAGGGAGGTCCTACGAGCAGTACTTC	CSAPAGRSYEQYF
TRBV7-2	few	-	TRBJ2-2	TGTGCCAGCAGCTTCGAACGGAACACCGGAGAGCTGTTTTTT	CASSFERNTGELFF
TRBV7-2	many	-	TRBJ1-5	TGTGCCAGCAGCTTGGGTCCCGGGATCAGGGGCCCCCTCAATCAGCCCCAGCATTTT	CASSLGPGIRGPLNQPQHF
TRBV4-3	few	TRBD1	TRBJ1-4	TGCGCCAGCAGCCAAGAGACAGGGAGGGGTGAAAAACTGTTTTTT	CASSQETGRGEKLFF
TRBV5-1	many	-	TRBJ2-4	TGCGCCAGCAGCTCCGGGGGACCGGGTGACATTCAGTACTTC	CASSSGGPGDIQYF
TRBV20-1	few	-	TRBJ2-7	TGCAGTGCTAGAAGCCTCCTAAATTCGTACTTC	CSARSLLNSYF
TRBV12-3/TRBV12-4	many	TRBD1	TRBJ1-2	TGTGCCAGCAGCTTCGGGACAGTTTATGGCTACACCTTC	CASSFGTVYGYTF
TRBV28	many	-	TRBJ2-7	TGTGCCAGCAGTTTATTAGTGTTGCTGGCAGGTGATGCCTACGAGCAGTACTTC	CASSLLVLLAGDAYEQYF
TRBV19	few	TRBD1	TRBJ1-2	TGTGCCAGCATACCCCAGGGGGCCGCTGGGGGCTACACCTTC	CASIPQGAAGGYTF
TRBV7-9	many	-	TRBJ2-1	TGTGCCACCTATATTGAGGGGACCGTTGAGCAGTTCTTC	CATYIEGTVEQFF
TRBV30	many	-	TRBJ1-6	TGTGCCTGGAGTGTTTCGGGGCGGTGGTGGTCACCCCTCCACTTT	CAWSVSGRWWSPLHF
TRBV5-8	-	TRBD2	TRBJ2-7	TGTGCCAGCAGCTTGATGGTGTACGGGAGGGCCAACGAGCAGTACTTC	CASSLMVYGRANEQYF
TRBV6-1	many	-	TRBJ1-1	TGTGCCAGCAAAGGGGGATGGATAATGAACACTGAAGCTTTCTTT	CASKGGWIMNTEAFF
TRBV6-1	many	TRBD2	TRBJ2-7	TGTGCCAGCAGCCTCAGCGGGAGGGACTACGAGCAGTACTTC	CASSLSGRDYEQYF
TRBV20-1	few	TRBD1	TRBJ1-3	TGCAGTGCTAGGACAGGGAGAGGTGGAAACACCATATATTTT	CSARTGRGGNTIYF